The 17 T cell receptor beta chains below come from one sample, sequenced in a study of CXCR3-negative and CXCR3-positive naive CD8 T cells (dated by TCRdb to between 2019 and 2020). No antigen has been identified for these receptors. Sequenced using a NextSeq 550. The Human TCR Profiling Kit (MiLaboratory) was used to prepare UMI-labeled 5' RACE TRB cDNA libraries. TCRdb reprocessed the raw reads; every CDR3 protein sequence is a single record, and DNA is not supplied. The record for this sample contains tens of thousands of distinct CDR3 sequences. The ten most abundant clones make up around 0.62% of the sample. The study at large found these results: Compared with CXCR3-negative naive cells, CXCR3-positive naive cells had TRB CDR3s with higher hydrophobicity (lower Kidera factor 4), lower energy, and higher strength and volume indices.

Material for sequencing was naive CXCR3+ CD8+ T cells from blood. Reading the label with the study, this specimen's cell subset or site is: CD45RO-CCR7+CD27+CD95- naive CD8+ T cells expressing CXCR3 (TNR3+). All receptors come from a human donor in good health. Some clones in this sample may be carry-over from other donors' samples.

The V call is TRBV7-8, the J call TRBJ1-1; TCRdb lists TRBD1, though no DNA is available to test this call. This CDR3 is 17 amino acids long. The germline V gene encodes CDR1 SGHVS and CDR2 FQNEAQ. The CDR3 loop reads CASSLGYGGGMNTEAFF.

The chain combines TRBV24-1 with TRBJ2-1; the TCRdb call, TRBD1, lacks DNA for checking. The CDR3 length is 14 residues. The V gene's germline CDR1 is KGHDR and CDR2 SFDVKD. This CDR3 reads CATSVTGGYNEQFF.

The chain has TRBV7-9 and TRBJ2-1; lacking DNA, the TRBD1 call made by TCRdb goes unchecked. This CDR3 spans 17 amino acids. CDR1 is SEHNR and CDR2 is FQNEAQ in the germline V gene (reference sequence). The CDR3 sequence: CASSLPPLAEVYNEQFF.

The CDR3 loop is CASSTWDRATDTNTGELFF. The rearrangement joins TRBV13 to TRBJ2-2; TCRdb picks TRBD1, but there is no DNA to check that call. The length of the CDR3 is 19 residues. Germline V gives CDR1 PRHDT, CDR2 FYEKMQ (reference sequence).

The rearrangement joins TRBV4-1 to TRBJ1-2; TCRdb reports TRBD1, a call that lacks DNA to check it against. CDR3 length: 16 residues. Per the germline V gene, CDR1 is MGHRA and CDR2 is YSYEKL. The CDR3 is CASSQDRTGSNYGYTF.

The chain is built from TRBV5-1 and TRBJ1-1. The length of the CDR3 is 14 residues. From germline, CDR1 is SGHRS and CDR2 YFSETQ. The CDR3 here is CASSLARGNTEAFF.

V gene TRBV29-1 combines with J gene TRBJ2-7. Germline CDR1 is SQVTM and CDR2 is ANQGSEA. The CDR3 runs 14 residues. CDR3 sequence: CSVEALSSSYEQYF.

The CDR3 loop is CASSLGTPNTEAFF. The chain employs TRBV12-3 or TRBV12-4 and TRBJ1-1. The CDR3 is 14 residues long.

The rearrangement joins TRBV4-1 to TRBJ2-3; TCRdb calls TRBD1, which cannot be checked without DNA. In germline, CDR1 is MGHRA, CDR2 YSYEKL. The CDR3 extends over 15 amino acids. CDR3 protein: CASSQDQARGDTQYF.

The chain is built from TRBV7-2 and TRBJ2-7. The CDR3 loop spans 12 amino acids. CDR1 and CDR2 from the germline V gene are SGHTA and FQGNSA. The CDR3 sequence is CASSLAAYEQYF.

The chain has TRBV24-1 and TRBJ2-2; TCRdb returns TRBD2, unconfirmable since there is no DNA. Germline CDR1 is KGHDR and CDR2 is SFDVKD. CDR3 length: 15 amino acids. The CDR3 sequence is CATRDREGLAGELFF.

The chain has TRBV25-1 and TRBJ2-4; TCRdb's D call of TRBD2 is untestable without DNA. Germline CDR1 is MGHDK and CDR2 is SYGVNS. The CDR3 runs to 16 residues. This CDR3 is CASSEQEGLAKNIQYF.

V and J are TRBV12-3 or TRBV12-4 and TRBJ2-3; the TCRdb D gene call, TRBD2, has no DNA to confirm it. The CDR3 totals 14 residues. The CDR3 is CASSPLTGTDTQYF.

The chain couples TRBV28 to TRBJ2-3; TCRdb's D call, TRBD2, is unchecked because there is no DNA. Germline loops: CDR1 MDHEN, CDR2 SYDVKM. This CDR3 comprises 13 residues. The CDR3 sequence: CASSSDTGLTQYF. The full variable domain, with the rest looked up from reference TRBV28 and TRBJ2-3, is DVKVTQSSRYLVKRTGEKVFLECVQDMDHENMFWYRQDPGLGLRLIYFSYDVKMKEKGDIPEGYSVSREKKERFSLILESASTNQTSMYLCASSSDTGLTQYFGPGTRLTVL.

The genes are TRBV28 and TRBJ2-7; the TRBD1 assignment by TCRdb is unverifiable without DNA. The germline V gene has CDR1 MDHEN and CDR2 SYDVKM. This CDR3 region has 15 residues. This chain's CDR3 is CASRPDRESFYEQYF. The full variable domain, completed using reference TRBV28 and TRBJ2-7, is DVKVTQSSRYLVKRTGEKVFLECVQDMDHENMFWYRQDPGLGLRLIYFSYDVKMKEKGDIPEGYSVSREKKERFSLILESASTNQTSMYLCASRPDRESFYEQYFGPGTRLTVT.

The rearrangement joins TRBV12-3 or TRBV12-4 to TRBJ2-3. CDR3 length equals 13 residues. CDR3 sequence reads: CASSFSPADTQYF.

CDR3 loop: CASSLGLVGFGQFF. The chain recombines TRBV6-2 or TRBV6-3 with TRBJ2-1; there is no DNA to check the TCRdb D call of TRBD2. CDR1 and CDR2 (germline): MNHEY, SVGEGT. The CDR3 length is 14 residues.